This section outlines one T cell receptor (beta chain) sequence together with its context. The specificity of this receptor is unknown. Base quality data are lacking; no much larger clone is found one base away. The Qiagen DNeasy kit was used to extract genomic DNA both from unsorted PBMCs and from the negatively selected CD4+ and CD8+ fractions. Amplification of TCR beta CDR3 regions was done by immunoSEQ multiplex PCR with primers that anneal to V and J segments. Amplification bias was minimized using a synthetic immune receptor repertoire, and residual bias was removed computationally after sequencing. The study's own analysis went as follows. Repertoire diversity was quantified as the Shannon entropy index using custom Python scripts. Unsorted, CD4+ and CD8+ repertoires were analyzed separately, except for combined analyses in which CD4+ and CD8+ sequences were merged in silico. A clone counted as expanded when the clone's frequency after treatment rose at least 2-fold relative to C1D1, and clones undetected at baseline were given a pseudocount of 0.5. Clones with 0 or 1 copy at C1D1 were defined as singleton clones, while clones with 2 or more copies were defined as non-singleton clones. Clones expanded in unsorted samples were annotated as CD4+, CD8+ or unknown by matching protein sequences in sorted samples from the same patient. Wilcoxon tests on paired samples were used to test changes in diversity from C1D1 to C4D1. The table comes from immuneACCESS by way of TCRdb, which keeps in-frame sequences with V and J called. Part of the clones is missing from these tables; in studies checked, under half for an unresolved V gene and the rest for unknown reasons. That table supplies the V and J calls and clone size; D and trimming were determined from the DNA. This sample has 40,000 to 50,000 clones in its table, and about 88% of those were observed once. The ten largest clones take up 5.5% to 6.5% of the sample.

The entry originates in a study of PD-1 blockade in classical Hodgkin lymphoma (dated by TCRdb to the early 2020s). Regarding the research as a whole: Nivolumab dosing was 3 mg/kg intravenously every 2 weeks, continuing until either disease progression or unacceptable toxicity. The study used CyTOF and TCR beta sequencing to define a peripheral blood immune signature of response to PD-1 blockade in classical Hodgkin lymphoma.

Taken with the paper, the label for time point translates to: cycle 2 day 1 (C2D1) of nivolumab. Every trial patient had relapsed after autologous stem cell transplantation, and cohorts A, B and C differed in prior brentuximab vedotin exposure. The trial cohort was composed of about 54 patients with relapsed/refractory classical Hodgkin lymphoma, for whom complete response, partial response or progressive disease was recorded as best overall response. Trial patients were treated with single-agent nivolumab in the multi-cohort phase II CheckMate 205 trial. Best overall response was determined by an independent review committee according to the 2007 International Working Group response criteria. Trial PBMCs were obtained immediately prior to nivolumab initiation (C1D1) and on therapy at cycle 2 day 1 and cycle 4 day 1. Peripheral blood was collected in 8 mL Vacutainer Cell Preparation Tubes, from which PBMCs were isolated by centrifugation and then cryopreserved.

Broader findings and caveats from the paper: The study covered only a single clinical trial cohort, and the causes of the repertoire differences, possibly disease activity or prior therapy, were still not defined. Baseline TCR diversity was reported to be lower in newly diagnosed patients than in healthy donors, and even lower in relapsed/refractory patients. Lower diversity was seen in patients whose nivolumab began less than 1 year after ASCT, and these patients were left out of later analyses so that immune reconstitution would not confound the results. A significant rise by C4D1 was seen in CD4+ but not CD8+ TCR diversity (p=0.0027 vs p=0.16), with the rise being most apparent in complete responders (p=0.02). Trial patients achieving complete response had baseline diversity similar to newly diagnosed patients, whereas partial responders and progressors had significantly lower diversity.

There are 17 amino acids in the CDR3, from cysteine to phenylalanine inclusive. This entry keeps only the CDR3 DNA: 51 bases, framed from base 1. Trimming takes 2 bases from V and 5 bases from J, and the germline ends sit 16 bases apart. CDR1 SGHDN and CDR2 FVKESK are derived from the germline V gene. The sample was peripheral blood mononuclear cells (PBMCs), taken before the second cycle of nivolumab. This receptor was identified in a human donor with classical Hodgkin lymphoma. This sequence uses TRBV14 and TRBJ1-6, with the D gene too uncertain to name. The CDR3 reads CASSQNRPARDNSPLHF. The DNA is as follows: TGTGCCAGCAGCCAAAACCGCCCCGCTCGGGATAATTCACCCCTCCACTTT.